This section outlines one T cell receptor (beta chain) sequence together with its context. Its antigen is as yet unknown. Patients had received no treatment of any kind before thyroid surgery. As originally analysed: The study took CDR3 differences across clinicopathological groups and made a distant-metastasis classifier for papillary thyroid cancer from them. TCRdb re-called the PCR reads with MiXCR. None of the V and J calls come from the authors' own analysis; TCRdb made them. The sample has about 59,000 clones, around 15% seen once; the top ten hold roughly a tenth. The germline CDR1 and CDR2 sequences are SGHRS and YFSETQ. There are 20 residues in the CDR3. V was pared by 4 bases and J by 8 bases, with 25 bases of the junction left unmatched. This record comes from a study of metastatic and nonmetastatic thyroid tumors. Study-wide context: Repertoires of blood and of tissue (tumor or nodule) from malignant and benign thyroid patients were compared. Study-wide points: In both blood and tumor samples, TCR beta diversity was reported significantly higher for malignant than benign nodules.

Sequenced sample: blood. This chain uses TRBV5-1 with TRBJ2-1; 9 bases fit TRBD2. The origin of this receptor is a male donor with papillary thyroid cancer or a benign thyroid nodule (not recorded which). Some clones in this sample may be carry-over from other donors' samples. The CDR3 is CASSRSGLAGINLGSDEQFF. The CDR3 coding sequence is TGCGCCAGCAGCCGCTCGGGGCTAGCGGGGATCAATTTAGGCTCCGATGAGCAGTTCTTC. The full variable domain, in which reference TRBV5-1 and TRBJ2-1 provide the parts outside the CDR3, is KAGVTQTPRYLIKTRGQQVTLSCSPISGHRSVSWYQQTPGQGLQFLFEYFSETQRNKGNFPGRFSGRQFSNSRSEMNVSTLELGDSALYLCASSRSGLAGINLGSDEQFFGPGTRLTVL.